The T cell receptor beta chain described here comes from a study of blood T cell repertoires in COVID-19. Study summary: Spain, Italy and the United States supplied samples that represented acute and convalescent COVID-19. Sources were T cells, B-cell-depleted T cells, or PBMCs; the material itself was cDNA or gDNA.

Germline V lookup: CDR1 SGHTA, CDR2 FQGTGA. The J segment lost 4 bases and the V segment lost 4 bases, leaving 5 bases of the junction unmatched. CDR3 length: 15 amino acids. Under the authors' procedure: Reference gene primer amplification gave nucleated cell count estimates. Repertoires were generated with immunoSEQ multiplex PCR, while TCRdb's copy carries only in-frame clones and drops some. V and J calls plus clone size are reproduced from that table; the DNA served to infer D and trimming. Of about 170,000 clones listed, just over 85% are singletons. The TCR sequence derives from a man aged 50 to 60 with active or convalescent COVID-19. The gene calls are TRBV7-3 and TRBJ1-3; 9 positions match TRBD1. The material sequenced was peripheral blood. The CDR3, as DNA: TGTGCCAGCAGCTCGACAGGGGGGTCGGGAAACACCATATATTTT. This sequence encodes CASSSTGGSGNTIYF.